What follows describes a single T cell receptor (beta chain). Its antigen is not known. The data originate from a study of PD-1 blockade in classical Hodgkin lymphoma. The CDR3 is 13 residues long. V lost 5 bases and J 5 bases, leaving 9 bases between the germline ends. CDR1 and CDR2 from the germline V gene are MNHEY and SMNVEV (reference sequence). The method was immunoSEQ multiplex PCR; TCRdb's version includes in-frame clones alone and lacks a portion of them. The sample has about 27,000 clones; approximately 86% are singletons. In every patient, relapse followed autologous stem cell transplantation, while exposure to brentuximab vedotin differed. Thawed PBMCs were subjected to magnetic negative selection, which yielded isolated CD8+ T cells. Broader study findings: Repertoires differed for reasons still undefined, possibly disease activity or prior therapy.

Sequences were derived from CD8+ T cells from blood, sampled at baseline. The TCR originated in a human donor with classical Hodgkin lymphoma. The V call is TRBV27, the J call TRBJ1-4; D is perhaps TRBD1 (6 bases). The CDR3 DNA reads TGTGCCAGCAGTGTTACAGGGAATGAAAAACTGTTTTTT. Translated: CASSVTGNEKLFF.